The 9 T cell receptor beta chains in this list originate from one sample, sequenced in a study of blood T cell repertoires in COVID-19. Only in-frame clones appear in the TCRdb table, and some are missing; sequencing was by immunoSEQ multiplex PCR. In the table there are over 200,000 clones, over 80% of which are singletons. Material: peripheral blood. The receptors shown here come from a man younger than 45 with COVID-19, enrolled during active disease.

This clone was counted a few times. The V and J genes are TRBV9 and TRBJ1-1; D uncertain. V was shortened by 4 bases and J by 5 bases, with 12 bases between the two germline ends. Germline loops: CDR1 SGDLS, CDR2 YYNGEE. This CDR3 has 13 residues. The CDR3 DNA follows: TGTGCCAGCAGCCCCAGCCGGGAAACTGAAGCTTTCTTT. Translated, it gives CASSPSRETEAFF.

The chain links TRBV7-3 to TRBJ2-7; 7 nucleotides line up with TRBD2. Unmatched junction bases numbered 10, after V lost 1 base and J lost 4 bases. From germline, CDR1 is SGHTA and CDR2 FQGTGA. The length of the CDR3 is 16 residues. The CDR3 sequence is CASSLIIPAGCYEQYF. DNA for the CDR3: TGTGCCAGCAGCTTAATCATTCCAGCGGGGTGTTACGAGCAGTACTTC. The complete variable domain, with remaining parts taken from reference TRBV7-3 and TRBJ2-7, reads GAGVSQTPSNKVTEKGKYVELRCDPISGHTALYWYRQSLGQGPEFLIYFQGTGAADDSGLPNDRFFAVRPEGSVSTLKIQRTERGDSAVYLCASSLIIPAGCYEQYFGPGTRLTVT.

The table lists this clone with a count of one. The chain joins TRBV19 to TRBJ1-4, with 7 bases lining up with TRBD1. The ends lost 6 bases at V and 6 bases at J; junction bases unmatched: 7. Germline CDR1 LNHDA, CDR2 SQIVND (reference sequence). The CDR3 is 14 amino acids. The CDR3 coding sequence is TGTGCCAGTAGCCCCAGGGGGGCAGATGAAAAACTGTTTTTT. Residues: CASSPRGADEKLFF.

The chain is built from TRBV3-1 (or the pseudogene TRBV3-2) and TRBJ1-4; D remains unclear. CDR1 is LGHDT, CDR2 YNNKEL, per germline (reference sequence). The length of the CDR3 is 14 residues. V lost 4 bases and J lost 6, with 12 bases in between. CDR3: CASSLSPRDEKLFF. CDR3 sequence (DNA): TGTGCCAGCAGCCTTTCTCCGAGGGATGAAAAACTGTTTTTT.

The genes are TRBV15 and TRBJ2-3, with D possibly being TRBD1 (6 bases). CDR3 length: 16 amino acids. In germline, CDR1 is LNHNV, CDR2 YYDKDF (reference sequence). The V gene lost 5 bases and the J gene lost 5 bases, with 20 bases spanning the gap. The CDR3 here is CATSRPPGQGQDTQYF. CDR3 DNA: TGTGCCACCAGCCGACCCCCGGGGCAGGGGCAAGATACGCAGTATTTT. Full variable domain (outside the CDR3, taken from reference TRBV15 and TRBJ2-3): DAMVIQNPRYQVTQFGKPVTLSCSQTLNHNVMYWYQQKSSQAPKLLFHYYDKDFNNEADTPDNFQSRRPNTSFCFLDIRSPGLGDTAMYLCATSRPPGQGQDTQYFGPGTRLTVL.

V gene TRBV3-1 (or the pseudogene TRBV3-2) combines with J gene TRBJ2-7, with 8 bases fitting TRBD1. In germline, CDR1 is LGHDT, CDR2 YNNKEL (reference sequence). This CDR3 spans 12 amino acids. The junction had 0 bases not matched to a gene; V was cut back by 3 bases and J by 5 bases. CDR3 coding DNA: TGTGCCAGCAGCCAGACAGGGGACGAGCAGTACTTC. This sequence encodes CASSQTGDEQYF.

The V gene is TRBV28, the J gene TRBJ2-7; D might be TRBD2 (6 bases). V lost 8 bases to trimming and J lost 2 bases, with 13 bases between them. The CDR3 has 13 amino acids. The germline gives CDR1 MDHEN, CDR2 SYDVKM. The CDR3 bases are TGTGCCAGCGTGAAGCCGGGAGCCTACGAGCAGTACTTC. It is translated as CASVKPGAYEQYF.

This rearrangement joins TRBV7-3 to TRBJ2-1; D perhaps matches TRBD2 (7 bases). This CDR3 has 15 amino acids. Germline V gene data show CDR1 as SGHTA and CDR2 as FQGTGA. The ends were cut back, 1 base at V and 2 bases at J, with 9 bases in the middle. CDR3 amino acids: CASSLNGGPYNEQFF. In nucleotides, the CDR3 is TGTGCCAGCAGCTTAAACGGGGGGCCCTACAATGAGCAGTTCTTC.

This chain links TRBV27 with TRBJ1-1, with D maybe TRBD1 (6 bases). CDR1 is MNHEY, CDR2 SMNVEV, per germline (reference sequence). Trimming took off 3 bases at V and 1 base at J, with 9 bases between the two ends. The CDR3 contains 14 residues. CDR3 amino acids: CASSFPGANTEAFF. The DNA of the CDR3 is TGTGCCAGCAGTTTTCCAGGGGCGAACACTGAAGCTTTCTTT.